Presented here are 10 T cell receptor beta chains from one specimen sequenced in a study of CD8+CD57+ T cells in acquired aplastic anemia. According to the study, genomic DNA was the template for TCR beta VDJ and CDR3 profiling. A single record per CDR3 protein comes from TCRdb applying MiXCR to the reads. The sample holds 260,000 or so distinct CDR3 sequences; around 45% are singletons and the top ten take under 9%. Only patients with CD8+CD57+ cell expansion on flow cytometry were chosen for sequencing. The sequenced sample consisted of sorted CD4+, CD8+, or CD8+CD57+ T cells (not recorded which) from PBMCs. Receptors originate from a human donor with aplastic anemia.

This clonotype was seen repeatedly, ten times or more. The chain is built from TRBV7-2 and TRBJ2-1, with D perhaps TRBD1 (5 bases). Germline V gives CDR1 SGHTA, CDR2 FQGNSA. The CDR3 runs 13 residues. Trimming took off 5 bases at V and 8 bases at J, with 13 bases between the two ends. The CDR3 here is CASSRPDSYEQFF. DNA of the CDR3: TGTGCCAGCAGCAGACCAGACAGCTATGAGCAGTTCTTC. Full variable domain (outside the CDR3, taken from reference TRBV7-2 and TRBJ2-1): GAGVSQSPSNKVTEKGKDVELRCDPISGHTALYWYRQSLGQGLEFLIYFQGNSAPDKSGLPSDRFSAERTGGSVSTLTIQRTQQEDSAVYLCASSRPDSYEQFFGPGTRLTVL.

This clonotype was found many times. The rearrangement joins TRBV4-1 to TRBJ1-1, with no clear D. Germline V gene data show CDR1 as MGHRA and CDR2 as YSYEKL. The CDR3 is made up of 12 amino acids. Trimming removed 6 bases from V and 0 bases from J, with 5 bases in between. The CDR3 region is CASRDLNTEAFF. In DNA, the CDR3 is TGCGCCAGCAGGGACCTGAACACTGAAGCTTTCTTT.

This clonotype appeared a few times. The rearrangement uses TRBV20-1 and TRBJ2-7, with D perhaps matching TRBD1 (5 bases). The V and J ends lost 1 base and 0 bases respectively, with 16 bases between them. CDR3 length equals 16 residues. Germline V gene sequence: CDR1 DFQATT, CDR2 SNEGSKA (reference sequence). CDR3 residues: CSARAQSQGSSYEQYF. DNA for the CDR3: TGCAGTGCTAGAGCCCAAAGTCAGGGAAGCTCCTACGAGCAGTACTTC.

A single count supports this clonotype. The rearrangement links TRBV29-1 to TRBJ1-2; D is unresolved. CDR3 length equals 14 residues. The germline V gene has CDR1 SQVTM and CDR2 ANQGSEA. Trimming took off 3 bases at V and 2 bases at J, with 13 bases between the two ends. The CDR3 is CSVDPTLTNYGYTF. The CDR3, as DNA: TGCAGCGTTGATCCCACCTTAACCAACTATGGCTACACCTTC.

This clonotype was seen only a few times. The junction does not match germline at one end; this may be a read error. J is TRBJ2-2 and V is TRBV19, with TRBD1 identical over 10 bases. The CDR3 is 18 amino acids. Germline V CDR1 and CDR2: LNHDA, SQIVND (reference sequence). The CDR3 sequence: CASSDTSGQGRYTGELFF. The DNA of the CDR3 is TGTGCCAGTAGTGACACCTCGGGACAGGGGAGATACACCGGGGAGCTGTTCTTT.

This clonotype has ten or more counts. The V gene is TRBV29-1, the J gene TRBJ2-7; D possibly uses TRBD1 or TRBD2 (6 bases each). The V gene's germline CDR1 is SQVTM and CDR2 ANQGSEA. The V gene lost 7 bases and the J gene lost 4 bases, with 11 bases spanning the gap. CDR3 length: 11 amino acids. The CDR3 is CSGGTPYEQYF. DNA for the CDR3: TGCAGCGGCGGGACACCTTACGAGCAGTACTTC.

This clonotype was detected once. This chain uses TRBV2 with TRBJ2-3; the D gene is possibly TRBD1 (6 bases). V lost 8 bases, J lost 3 bases, and 15 bases lay in between. The CDR3 length is 14 residues. CDR1 SNHLY and CDR2 FYNNEI come from the germline V gene. The CDR3 DNA is TGTGCCAGCCTACGAAACAGGGCGACAGATACGCAGTATTTT. Translating it yields CASLRNRATDTQYF.

This clonotype was counted a single time. This chain connects TRBV3-1 to TRBJ1-6; the D gene is possibly TRBD1 (6 bases). There are 15 residues in the CDR3. V shed 1 base and J shed 6 bases, with 10 bases lying between them. Germline values: CDR1 LGHDT, CDR2 YNNKEL (reference sequence). This chain's CDR3 is CASSQVGTPNSPLHF. DNA for the CDR3: TGTGCCAGCAGCCAAGTCGGGACACCTAATTCACCCCTCCACTTT.

This clonotype was recorded at least ten times. This sequence joins TRBV4-1 and TRBJ1-1; D is unclear. The V gene's germline CDR1 is MGHRA and CDR2 YSYEKL. The CDR3 loop spans 15 amino acids. V lost 2 bases and J 1 base, leaving 11 bases between the germline ends. In nucleotides, the CDR3 is TGCGCCAGCAGCCAAATATCAGGCCGGAACACTGAAGCTTTCTTT. Translated, it gives CASSQISGRNTEAFF.

This clonotype was seen at least ten times. The rearrangement uses TRBV5-1 and TRBJ1-1; D may be TRBD1 (5 bases). V was pared by 4 bases and J by 5 bases, with 9 bases between. This CDR3 comprises 12 residues. Germline V gene sequence: CDR1 SGHRS, CDR2 YFSETQ. As DNA, the CDR3 is TGCGCCAGCAGCCGGGGGAGGACTGAAGCTTTCTTT. Its protein is CASSRGRTEAFF. Supplemented by reference TRBV5-1 and TRBJ1-1, the full variable domain reads KAGVTQTPRYLIKTRGQQVTLSCSPISGHRSVSWYQQTPGQGLQFLFEYFSETQRNKGNFPGRFSGRQFSNSRSEMNVSTLELGDSALYLCASSRGRTEAFFGQGTRLTVV.